One and the same sample provided the 9 T cell receptor beta chains below, sequenced in a study of cytomegalovirus exposure and HLA in healthy donors. Profiling relied on immunoSEQ multiplex PCR, and the TCRdb table lists in-frame clones only, not all of them. In the table there are 120,000 or so clones, roughly 89% of which are singletons. Sequencing was done on a sample of PBMCs. These receptors all come from a woman aged 18-29 years in good health and CMV-seronegative.

This chain connects TRBV4-2 to TRBJ2-7; 8 nucleotides match TRBD2. Looked up from germline, CDR1 is LGHNA and CDR2 is YNFKEQ. V gave up 1 base and J gave up 2 bases; unmatched junction bases: 7. The CDR3 sequence is 16 residues long. CDR3 DNA: TGTGCCAGCAGCCAAGTTCAGACTAGCGCAGCCTACGAGCAGTACTTC. The encoded protein is CASSQVQTSAAYEQYF.

The CDR3 here is CASRGTRGTGELFF. The CDR3 coding sequence is TGTGCCAGCAGGGGGACTAGAGGCACCGGGGAGCTGTTTTTT. The genes are TRBV28 and TRBJ2-2; 8 bases fit TRBD2. V trimming: 6 bases; J trimming: 4 bases; junction bases outside the gene matches: 4. The germline V gene encodes CDR1 MDHEN and CDR2 SYDVKM. The CDR3 covers 14 residues.

The table lists this clone with a count of one. The chain recombines TRBV7-8 with TRBJ2-7; 8 bases fit TRBD1. V dropped 5 bases and J dropped 3; count of bases not matched to a gene: 6. This CDR3 contains 14 residues. In germline, CDR1 is SGHVS, CDR2 FQNEAQ. Written as DNA, the CDR3 is TGTGCCAGCAGCACCCGGACAGGGCTCTACGAGCAGTACTTC. It specifies CASSTRTGLYEQYF.

CDR3 DNA sequence: TGTGCCAGCAGCTTAGGGCATGAGACCCAGTACTTC. Translating it yields CASSLGHETQYF. The chain combines TRBV11-3 with TRBJ2-5; D ambiguous. The length of the CDR3 is 12 residues. V lost 1 base and J 5 bases, leaving 5 bases between the germline ends. CDR1 is SGHNT, CDR2 YENEEA, per germline.

The sample holds a few counts of this clone. The V and J genes are TRBV6-1 and TRBJ2-7; no clear D gene. In germline, CDR1 is MNHNS, CDR2 SASEGT. V was clipped by 1 base and J by 3 bases, with 13 bases between them. The CDR3 loop spans 15 amino acids. Written as DNA, the CDR3 is TGTGCCAGCAGTGAAGTGGCTCCGCGGAACTACGAGCAGTACTTC. This translates into CASSEVAPRNYEQYF.

The chain uses TRBV5-4 and TRBJ1-1; TRBD1 aligns across 10 bases. In germline, CDR1 is SGHNT, CDR2 YYREEE (reference sequence). The CDR3 runs 16 residues. Trimming took 4 bases from V and 4 from J; bases not matched to a gene: 10. The CDR3 region is CASSRRQGAFSTEAFF. CDR3 coding DNA: TGTGCCAGCAGCCGAAGACAGGGGGCGTTCTCCACTGAAGCTTTCTTT.

This chain connects TRBV9 to TRBJ1-2; 9 bases line up with TRBD1. CDR3 length equals 15 residues. Germline V lookup: CDR1 SGDLS, CDR2 YYNGEE. The junction had 10 bases not matched to a gene; V was cut back by 4 bases and J by 6 bases. CDR3 sequence (DNA): TGTGCCAGCAGCCCCGGGGACAGGGAAGGGGATGGCTACACCTTC. Translation gives CASSPGDREGDGYTF.

The chain recombines TRBV18 with TRBJ2-7; 11 nucleotides agree with TRBD2. CDR3 length equals 15 residues. Germline loops: CDR1 KGHSH, CDR2 LQKENI. The trim removed 2 bases at V and 5 bases at J, leaving 5 bases unmatched. Here the CDR3 reads CASSPASGRPHEQYF. In DNA form, the CDR3 reads TGTGCCAGCTCACCAGCTAGCGGGAGGCCCCACGAGCAGTACTTC.

This clone has just one count. The chain joins TRBV4-1 to TRBJ2-2, with TRBD2 identical over 9 bases. CDR1 and CDR2 from the germline V gene are MGHRA and YSYEKL. The trim removed 0 bases at V and 7 bases at J, leaving 9 bases unmatched. The CDR3 is 17 residues long. The CDR3 reads CASSQETAGGFSGELFF. The CDR3 DNA reads TGCGCCAGCAGCCAAGAAACAGCGGGGGGTTTTAGCGGGGAGCTGTTTTTT.